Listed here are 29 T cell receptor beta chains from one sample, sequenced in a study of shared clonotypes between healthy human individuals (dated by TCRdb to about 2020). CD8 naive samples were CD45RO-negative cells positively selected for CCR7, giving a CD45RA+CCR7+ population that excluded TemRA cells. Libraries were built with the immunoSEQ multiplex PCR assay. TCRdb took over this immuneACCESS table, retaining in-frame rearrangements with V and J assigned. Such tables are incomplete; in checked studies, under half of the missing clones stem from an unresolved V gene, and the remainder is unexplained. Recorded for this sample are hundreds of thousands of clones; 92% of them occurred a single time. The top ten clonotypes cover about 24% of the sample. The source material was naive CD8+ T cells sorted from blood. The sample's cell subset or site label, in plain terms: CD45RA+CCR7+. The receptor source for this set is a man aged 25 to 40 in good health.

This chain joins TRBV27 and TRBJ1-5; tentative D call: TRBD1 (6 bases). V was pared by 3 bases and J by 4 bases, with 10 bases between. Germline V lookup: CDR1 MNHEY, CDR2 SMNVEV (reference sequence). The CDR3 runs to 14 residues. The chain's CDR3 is CASSFTGLNQPQHF. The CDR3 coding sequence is TGTGCCAGCAGTTTTACAGGGCTTAATCAGCCCCAGCATTTT.

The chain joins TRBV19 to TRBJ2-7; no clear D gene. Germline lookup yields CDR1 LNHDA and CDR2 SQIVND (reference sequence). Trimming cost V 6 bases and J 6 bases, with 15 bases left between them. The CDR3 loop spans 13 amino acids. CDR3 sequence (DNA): TGTGCCAGTAGGAAGAGTTACCTTGGCGAGCAGTACTTC. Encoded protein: CASRKSYLGEQYF.

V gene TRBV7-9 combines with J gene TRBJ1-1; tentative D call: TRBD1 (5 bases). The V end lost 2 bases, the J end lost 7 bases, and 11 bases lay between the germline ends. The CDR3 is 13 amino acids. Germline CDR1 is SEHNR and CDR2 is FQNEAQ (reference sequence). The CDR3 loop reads CASSLQGAREAFF. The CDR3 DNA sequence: TGTGCCAGCAGCTTACAGGGCGCCCGTGAAGCTTTCTTT.

The CDR3 sequence is CASSEGGLYDYEQFF. The CDR3 nucleotides read TGCGCCAGCAGTGAGGGTGGACTCTATGACTATGAGCAGTTCTTC. V usage is TRBV10-1 and J usage is TRBJ2-1; perhaps TRBD2 as D (5 bases). Trimming removed 2 bases at V and 8 bases at J, with 16 bases between. From germline, CDR1 is WNHNN and CDR2 SYGVQD (reference sequence). The CDR3 has 15 amino acids.

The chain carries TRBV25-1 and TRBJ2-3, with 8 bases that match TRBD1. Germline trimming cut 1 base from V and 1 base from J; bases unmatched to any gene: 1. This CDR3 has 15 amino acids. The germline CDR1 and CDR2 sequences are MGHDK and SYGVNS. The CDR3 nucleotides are TGTGCCAGCAGTGAATGGGGACAGGGCACAGATACGCAGTATTTT. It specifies CASSEWGQGTDTQYF.

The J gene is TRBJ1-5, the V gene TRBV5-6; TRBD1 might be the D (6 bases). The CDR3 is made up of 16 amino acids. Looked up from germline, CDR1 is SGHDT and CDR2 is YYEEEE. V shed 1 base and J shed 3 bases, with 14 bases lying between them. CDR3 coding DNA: TGTGCCAGCAGCTTGCACCGGGACATTACCAATCAGCCCCAGCATTTT. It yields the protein CASSLHRDITNQPQHF.

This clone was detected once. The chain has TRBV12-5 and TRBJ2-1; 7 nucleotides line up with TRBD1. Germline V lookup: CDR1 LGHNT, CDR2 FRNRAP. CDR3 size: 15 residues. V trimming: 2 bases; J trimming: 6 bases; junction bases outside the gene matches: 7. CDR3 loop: CASGLTDREANEQFF. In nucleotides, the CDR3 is TGTGCTAGTGGTTTGACCGACAGGGAAGCCAATGAGCAGTTCTTC.

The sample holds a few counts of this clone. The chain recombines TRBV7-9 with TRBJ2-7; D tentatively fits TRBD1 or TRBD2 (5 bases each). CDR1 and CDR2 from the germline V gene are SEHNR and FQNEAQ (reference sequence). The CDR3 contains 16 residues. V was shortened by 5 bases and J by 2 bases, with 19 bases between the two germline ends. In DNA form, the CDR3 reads TGTGCCAGCAGCCCCGGGGCGCGGCTTATCCCCTACGAGCAGTACTTC. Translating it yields CASSPGARLIPYEQYF. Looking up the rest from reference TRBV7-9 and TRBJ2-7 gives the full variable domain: DTGVSQNPRHKITKRGQNVTFRCDPISEHNRLYWYRQTLGQGPEFLTYFQNEAQLEKSRLLSDRFSAERPKGSFSTLEIQRTEQGDSAMYLCASSPGARLIPYEQYFGPGTRLTVT.

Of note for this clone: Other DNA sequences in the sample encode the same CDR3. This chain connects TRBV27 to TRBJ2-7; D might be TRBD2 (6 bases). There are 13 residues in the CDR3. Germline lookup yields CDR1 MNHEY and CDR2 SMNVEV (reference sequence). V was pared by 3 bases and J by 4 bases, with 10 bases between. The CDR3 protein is CASSFGGFYEQYF. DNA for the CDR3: TGTGCCAGCAGTTTTGGAGGGTTTTACGAGCAGTACTTC.

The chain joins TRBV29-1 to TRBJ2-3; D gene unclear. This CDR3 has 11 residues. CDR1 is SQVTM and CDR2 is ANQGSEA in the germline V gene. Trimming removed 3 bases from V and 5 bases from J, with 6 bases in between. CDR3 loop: CSVDILDTQYF. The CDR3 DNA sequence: TGCAGCGTTGACATCTTAGATACGCAGTATTTT.

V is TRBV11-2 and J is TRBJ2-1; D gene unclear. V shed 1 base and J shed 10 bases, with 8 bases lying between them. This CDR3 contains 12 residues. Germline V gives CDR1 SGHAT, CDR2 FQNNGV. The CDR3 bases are TGTGCCAGCAGCTTAGTGGGCCGGGAGCAGTTCTTC. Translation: CASSLVGREQFF.

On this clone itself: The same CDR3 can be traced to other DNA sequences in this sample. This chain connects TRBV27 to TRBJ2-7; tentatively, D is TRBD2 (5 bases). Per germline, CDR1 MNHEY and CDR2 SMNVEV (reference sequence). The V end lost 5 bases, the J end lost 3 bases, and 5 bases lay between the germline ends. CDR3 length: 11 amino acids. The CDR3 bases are TGTGCCAGCAGTCGGGGCTACGAGCAGTACTTC. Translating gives CASSRGYEQYF.

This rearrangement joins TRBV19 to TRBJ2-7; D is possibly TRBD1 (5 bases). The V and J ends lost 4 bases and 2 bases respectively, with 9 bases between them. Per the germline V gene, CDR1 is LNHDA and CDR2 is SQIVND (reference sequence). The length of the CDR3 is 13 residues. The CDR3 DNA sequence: TGTGCCAGTAGTAAAGTGGACACCTACGAGCAGTACTTC. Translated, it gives CASSKVDTYEQYF.

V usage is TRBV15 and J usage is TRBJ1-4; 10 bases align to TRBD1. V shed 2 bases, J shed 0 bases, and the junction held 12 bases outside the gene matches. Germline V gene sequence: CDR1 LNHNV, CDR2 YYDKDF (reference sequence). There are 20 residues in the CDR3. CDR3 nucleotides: TGTGCCACCAGCAGACCTATGGACAGGGGGTGGAGAACAACTAATGAAAAACTGTTTTTT. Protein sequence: CATSRPMDRGWRTTNEKLFF.

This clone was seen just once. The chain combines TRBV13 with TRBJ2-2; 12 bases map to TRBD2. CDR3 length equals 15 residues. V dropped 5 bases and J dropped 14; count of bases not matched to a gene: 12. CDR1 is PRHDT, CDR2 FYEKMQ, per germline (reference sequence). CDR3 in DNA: TGTGCCAGCAGCCTCGGGACTAGCGGGTTTGGAGGACTGTTTTTT. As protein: CASSLGTSGFGGLFF.

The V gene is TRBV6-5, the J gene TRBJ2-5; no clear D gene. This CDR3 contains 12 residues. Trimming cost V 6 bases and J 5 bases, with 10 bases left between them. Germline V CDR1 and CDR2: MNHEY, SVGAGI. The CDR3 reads CASSQTGETQYF. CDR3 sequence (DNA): TGTGCCAGCAGCCAGACCGGGGAGACCCAGTACTTC.

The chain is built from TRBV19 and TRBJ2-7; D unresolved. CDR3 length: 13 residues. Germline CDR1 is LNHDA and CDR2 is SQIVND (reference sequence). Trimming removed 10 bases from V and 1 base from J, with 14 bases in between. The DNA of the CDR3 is TGTGCCACTTCTTTAGGGCATTCCTACGAGCAGTACTTC. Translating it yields CATSLGHSYEQYF.

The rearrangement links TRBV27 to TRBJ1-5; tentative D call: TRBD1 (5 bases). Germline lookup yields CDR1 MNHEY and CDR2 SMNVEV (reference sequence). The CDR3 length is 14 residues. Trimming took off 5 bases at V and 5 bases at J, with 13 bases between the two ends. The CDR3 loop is CASSARDFDQPQHF. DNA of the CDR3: TGTGCCAGCAGTGCCAGGGATTTCGATCAGCCCCAGCATTTT.

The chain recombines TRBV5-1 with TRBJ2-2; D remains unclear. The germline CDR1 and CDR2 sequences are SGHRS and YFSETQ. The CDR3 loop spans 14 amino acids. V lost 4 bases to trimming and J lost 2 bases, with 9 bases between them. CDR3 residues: CASSPGVNTGELFF. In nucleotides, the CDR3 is TGCGCCAGCAGCCCCGGAGTCAACACCGGGGAGCTGTTTTTT.

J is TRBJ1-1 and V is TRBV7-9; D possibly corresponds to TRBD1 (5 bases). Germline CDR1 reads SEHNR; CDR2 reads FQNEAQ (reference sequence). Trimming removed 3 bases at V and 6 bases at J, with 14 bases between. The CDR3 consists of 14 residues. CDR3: CASSLGQGYAEAFF. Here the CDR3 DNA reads TGTGCCAGCAGCTTGGGGCAGGGTTACGCTGAAGCTTTCTTT.

CDR3 coding DNA: TGTGCCACCAGCAGAAAAACCCCACCCCGCCGGACTAGCGGGAGGTTGTTTGGGGAGCTGTTTTTT. This codes for CATSRKTPPRRTSGRLFGELFF. This sequence joins TRBV15 and TRBJ2-2; TRBD2 aligns across 14 bases. Germline CDR1 reads LNHNV; CDR2 reads YYDKDF (reference sequence). V lost 2 bases and J lost 8; bases outside the gene matches: 22. CDR3 length: 22 residues.

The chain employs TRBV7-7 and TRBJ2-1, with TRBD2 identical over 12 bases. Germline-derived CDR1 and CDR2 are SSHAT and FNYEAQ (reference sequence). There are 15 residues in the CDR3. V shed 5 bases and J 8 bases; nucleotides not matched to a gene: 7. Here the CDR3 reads CASSPRLAGVDEQFF. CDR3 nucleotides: TGTGCCAGCAGCCCTAGACTAGCGGGAGTCGATGAGCAGTTCTTC.

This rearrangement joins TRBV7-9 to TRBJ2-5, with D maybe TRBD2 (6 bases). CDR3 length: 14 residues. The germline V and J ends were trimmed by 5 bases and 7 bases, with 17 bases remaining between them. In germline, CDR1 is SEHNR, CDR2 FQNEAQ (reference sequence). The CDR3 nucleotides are TGTGCCAGCAGCCCCAGGGAGGCGGTGGGGACCCAGTACTTC. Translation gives CASSPREAVGTQYF. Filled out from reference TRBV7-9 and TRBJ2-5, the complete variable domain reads DTGVSQNPRHKITKRGQNVTFRCDPISEHNRLYWYRQTLGQGPEFLTYFQNEAQLEKSRLLSDRFSAERPKGSFSTLEIQRTEQGDSAMYLCASSPREAVGTQYFGPGTRLLVL.

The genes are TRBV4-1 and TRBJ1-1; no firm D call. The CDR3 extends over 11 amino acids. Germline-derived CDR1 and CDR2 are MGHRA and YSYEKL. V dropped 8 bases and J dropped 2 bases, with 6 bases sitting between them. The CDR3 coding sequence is TGCGCCAGCCTGTTCAACACTGAAGCTTTCTTT. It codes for CASLFNTEAFF.

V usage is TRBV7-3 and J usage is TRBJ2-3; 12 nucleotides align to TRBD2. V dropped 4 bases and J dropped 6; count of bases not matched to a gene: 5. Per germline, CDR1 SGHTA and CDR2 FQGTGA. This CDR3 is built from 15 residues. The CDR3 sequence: CASSWTSGNLDTQYF. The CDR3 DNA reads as TGTGCCAGCAGCTGGACTAGCGGGAACCTCGATACGCAGTATTTT. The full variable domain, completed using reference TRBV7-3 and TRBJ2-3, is GAGVSQTPSNKVTEKGKYVELRCDPISGHTALYWYRQSLGQGPEFLIYFQGTGAADDSGLPNDRFFAVRPEGSVSTLKIQRTERGDSAVYLCASSWTSGNLDTQYFGPGTRLTVL.

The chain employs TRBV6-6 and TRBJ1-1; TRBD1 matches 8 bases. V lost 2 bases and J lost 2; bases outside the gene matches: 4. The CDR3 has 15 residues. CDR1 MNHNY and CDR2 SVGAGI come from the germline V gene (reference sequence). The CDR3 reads CASSYTAGGNTEAFF. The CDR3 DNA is TGTGCCAGCAGTTACACTGCAGGGGGCAACACTGAAGCTTTCTTT.

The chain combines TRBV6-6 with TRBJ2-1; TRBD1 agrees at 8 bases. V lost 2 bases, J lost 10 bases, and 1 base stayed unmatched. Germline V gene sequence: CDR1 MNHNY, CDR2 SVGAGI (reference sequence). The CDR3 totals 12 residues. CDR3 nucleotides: TGTGCCAGCAGTTACCGGGACAGGGAGCAGTTCTTC. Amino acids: CASSYRDREQFF.

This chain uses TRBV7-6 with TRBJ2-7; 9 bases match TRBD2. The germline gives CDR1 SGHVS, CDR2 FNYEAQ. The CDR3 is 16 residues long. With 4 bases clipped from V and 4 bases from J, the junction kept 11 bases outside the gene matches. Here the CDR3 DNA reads TGTGCCAGCAGCTCCTTTTCAGCGGGAGGATTTTACGAGCAGTACTTC. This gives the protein CASSSFSAGGFYEQYF.

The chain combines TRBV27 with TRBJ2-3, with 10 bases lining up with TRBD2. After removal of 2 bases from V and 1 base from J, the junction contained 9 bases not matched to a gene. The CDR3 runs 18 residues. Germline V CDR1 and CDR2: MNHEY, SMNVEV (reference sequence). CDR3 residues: CASSLGLAGDGGTDTQYF. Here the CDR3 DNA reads TGTGCCAGCAGTTTAGGGCTAGCGGGAGATGGAGGCACAGATACGCAGTATTTT.